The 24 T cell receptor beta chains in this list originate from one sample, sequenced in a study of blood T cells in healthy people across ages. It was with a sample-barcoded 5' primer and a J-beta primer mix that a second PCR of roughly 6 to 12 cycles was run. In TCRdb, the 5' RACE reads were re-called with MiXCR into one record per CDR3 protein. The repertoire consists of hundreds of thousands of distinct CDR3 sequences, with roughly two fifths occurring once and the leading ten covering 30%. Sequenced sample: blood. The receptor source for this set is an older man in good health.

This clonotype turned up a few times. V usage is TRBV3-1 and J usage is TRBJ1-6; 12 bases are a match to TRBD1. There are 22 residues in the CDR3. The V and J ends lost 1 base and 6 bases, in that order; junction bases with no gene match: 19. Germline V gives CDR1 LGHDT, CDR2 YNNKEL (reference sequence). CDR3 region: CASSQAMGAGTGGGGSNSPLHF. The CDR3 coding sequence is TGTGCCAGCAGCCAAGCTATGGGCGCCGGGACAGGGGGCGGAGGATCTAATTCACCCCTCCACTTT.

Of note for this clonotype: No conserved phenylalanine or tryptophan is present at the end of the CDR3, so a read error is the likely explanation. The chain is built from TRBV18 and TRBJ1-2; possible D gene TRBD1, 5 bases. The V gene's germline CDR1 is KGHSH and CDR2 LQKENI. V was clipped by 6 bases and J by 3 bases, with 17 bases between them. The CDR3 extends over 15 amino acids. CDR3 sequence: CASSLAGNLDYGYTY. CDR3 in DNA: TGTGCCAGCTCGCTTGCAGGGAATTTAGACTATGGCTACACCTAC.

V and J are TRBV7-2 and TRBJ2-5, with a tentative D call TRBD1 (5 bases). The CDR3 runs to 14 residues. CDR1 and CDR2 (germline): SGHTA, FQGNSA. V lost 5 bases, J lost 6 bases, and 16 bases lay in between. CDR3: CASSVDFAGQTQYF. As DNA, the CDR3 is TGTGCCAGCAGCGTAGATTTCGCAGGGCAGACCCAGTACTTC.

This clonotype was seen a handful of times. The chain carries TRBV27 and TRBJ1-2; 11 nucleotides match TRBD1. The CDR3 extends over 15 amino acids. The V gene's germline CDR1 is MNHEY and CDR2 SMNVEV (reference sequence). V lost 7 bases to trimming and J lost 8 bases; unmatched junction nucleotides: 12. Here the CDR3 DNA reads TGTGCCAGCACCGATCCCGGACAGGGGGCGCGGGGCTACACCTTC. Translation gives CASTDPGQGARGYTF.

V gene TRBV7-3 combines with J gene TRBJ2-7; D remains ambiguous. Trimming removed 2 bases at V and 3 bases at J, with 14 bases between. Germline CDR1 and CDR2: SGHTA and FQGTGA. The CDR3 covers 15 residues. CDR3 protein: CASSLGPSASYEQYF. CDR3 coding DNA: TGTGCCAGCAGCTTAGGACCGTCCGCTAGCTACGAGCAGTACTTC.

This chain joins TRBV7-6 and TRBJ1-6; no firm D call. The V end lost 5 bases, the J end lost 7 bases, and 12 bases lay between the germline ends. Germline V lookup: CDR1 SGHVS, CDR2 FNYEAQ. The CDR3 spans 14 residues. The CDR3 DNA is TGTGCCAGCAGCATCAGACTGGAGAATTCACCCCTCCACTTT. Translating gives CASSIRLENSPLHF.

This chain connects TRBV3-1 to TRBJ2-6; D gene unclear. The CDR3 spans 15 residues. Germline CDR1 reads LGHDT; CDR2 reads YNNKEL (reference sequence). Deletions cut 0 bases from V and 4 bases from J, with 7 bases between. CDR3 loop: CASSQESRGANVLTF. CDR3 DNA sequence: TGTGCCAGCAGCCAAGAAAGTCGGGGGGCCAACGTCCTGACTTTC. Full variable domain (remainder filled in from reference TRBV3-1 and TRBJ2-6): DTAVSQTPKYLVTQMGNDKSIKCEQNLGHDTMYWYKQDSKKFLKIMFSYNNKELIINETVPNRFSPKSPDKAHLNLHINSLELGDSAVYFCASSQESRGANVLTFGAGSRLTVL.

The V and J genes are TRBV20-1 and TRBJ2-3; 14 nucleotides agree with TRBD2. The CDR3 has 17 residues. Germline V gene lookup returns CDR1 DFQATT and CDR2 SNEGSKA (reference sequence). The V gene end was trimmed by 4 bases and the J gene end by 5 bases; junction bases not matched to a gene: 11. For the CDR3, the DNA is TGCAGTGCTAACTCCGGGACTAGCGGGGGCTGGGGAGATACGCAGTATTTT. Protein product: CSANSGTSGGWGDTQYF.

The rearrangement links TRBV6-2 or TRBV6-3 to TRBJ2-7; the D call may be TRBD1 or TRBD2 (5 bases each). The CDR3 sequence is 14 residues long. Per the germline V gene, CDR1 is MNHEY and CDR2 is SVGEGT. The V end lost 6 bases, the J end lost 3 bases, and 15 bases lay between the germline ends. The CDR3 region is CASRTGAGIYEQYF. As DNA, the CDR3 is TGTGCCAGCAGAACCGGGGCAGGGATCTACGAGCAGTACTTC.

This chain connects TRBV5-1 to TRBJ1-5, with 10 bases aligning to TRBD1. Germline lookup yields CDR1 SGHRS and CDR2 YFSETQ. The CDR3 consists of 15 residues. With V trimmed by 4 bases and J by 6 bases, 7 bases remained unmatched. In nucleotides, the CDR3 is TGCGCCAGCAGCGCCGGACAGGGGGGGGGTCAGCCCCAGCATTTT. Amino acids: CASSAGQGGGQPQHF.

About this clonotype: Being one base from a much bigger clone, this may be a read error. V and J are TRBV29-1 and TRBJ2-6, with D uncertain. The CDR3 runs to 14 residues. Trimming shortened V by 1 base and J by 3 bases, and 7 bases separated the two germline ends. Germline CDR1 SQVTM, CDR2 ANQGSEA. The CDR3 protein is CSVEGVLGANVLTF. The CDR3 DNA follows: TGCAGCGTTGAAGGGGTCCTTGGGGCCAACGTCCTGACTTTC.

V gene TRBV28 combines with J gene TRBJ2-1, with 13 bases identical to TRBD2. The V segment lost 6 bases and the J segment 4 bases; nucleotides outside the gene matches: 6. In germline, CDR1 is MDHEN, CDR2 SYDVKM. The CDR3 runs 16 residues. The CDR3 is CASRTSGRAEYNEQFF. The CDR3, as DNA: TGTGCCAGCAGAACTAGCGGGAGGGCCGAATACAATGAGCAGTTCTTC.

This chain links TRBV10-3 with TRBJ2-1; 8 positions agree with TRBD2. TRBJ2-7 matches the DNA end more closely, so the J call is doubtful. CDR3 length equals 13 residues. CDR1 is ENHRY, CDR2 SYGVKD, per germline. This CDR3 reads CASGGSSYNEQYF. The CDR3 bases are TGTGCCTCGGGGGGGAGCTCCTACAATGAGCAGTACTTC.

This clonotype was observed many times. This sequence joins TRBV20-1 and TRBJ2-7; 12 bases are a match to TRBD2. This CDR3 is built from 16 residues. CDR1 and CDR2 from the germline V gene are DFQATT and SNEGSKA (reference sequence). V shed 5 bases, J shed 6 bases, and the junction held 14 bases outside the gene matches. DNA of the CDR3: TGCAGTGCTCCCCGGACTAGCGGGGACGGATTAAGCGAGCAGTACTTC. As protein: CSAPRTSGDGLSEQYF.

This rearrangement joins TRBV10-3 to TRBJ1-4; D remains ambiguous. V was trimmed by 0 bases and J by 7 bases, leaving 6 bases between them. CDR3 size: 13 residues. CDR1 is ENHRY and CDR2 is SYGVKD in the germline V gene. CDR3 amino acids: CAISESTREKLFF. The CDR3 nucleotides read TGTGCCATCAGTGAGTCGACTCGTGAAAAACTGTTTTTT.

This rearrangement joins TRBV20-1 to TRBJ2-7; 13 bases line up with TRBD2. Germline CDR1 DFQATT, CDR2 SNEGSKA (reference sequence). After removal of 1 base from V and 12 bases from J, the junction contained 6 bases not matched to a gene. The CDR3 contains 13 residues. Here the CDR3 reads CSARVGLAGEMYF. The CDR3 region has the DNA TGCAGTGCTAGAGTTGGACTAGCGGGAGAGATGTACTTC.

This CDR3 is CASSSTADKNTGELFF. CDR3 DNA: TGCGCCAGCAGTTCGACCGCTGACAAGAACACCGGGGAGCTGTTTTTT. The chain couples TRBV5-1 to TRBJ2-2; D remains ambiguous. The CDR3 length is 16 residues. With 5 bases removed from V and 1 base from J, the gap between germline ends came to 15 bases. Germline-derived CDR1 and CDR2 are SGHRS and YFSETQ.

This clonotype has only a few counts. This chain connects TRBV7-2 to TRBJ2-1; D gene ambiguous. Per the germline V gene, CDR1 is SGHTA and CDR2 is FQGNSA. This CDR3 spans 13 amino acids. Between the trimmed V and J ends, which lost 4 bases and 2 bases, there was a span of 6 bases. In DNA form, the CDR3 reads TGTGCCAGCAGCTCCACGCCCTACAATGAGCAGTTCTTC. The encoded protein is CASSSTPYNEQFF. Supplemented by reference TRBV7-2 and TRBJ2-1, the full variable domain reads GAGVSQSPSNKVTEKGKDVELRCDPISGHTALYWYRQSLGQGLEFLIYFQGNSAPDKSGLPSDRFSAERTGGSVSTLTIQRTQQEDSAVYLCASSSTPYNEQFFGPGTRLTVL.

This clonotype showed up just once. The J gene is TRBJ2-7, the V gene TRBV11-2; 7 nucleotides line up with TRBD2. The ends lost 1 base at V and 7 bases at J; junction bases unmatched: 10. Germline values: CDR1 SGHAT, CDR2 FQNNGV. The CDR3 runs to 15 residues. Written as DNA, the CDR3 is TGTGCCAGCAGCTTAGGGGGGGGGTGGTATGATGAGCAGTACTTC. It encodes CASSLGGGWYDEQYF.

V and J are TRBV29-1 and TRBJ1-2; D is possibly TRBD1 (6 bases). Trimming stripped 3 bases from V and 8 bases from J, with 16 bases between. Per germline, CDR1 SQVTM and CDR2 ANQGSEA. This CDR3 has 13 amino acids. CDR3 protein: CSVDQRTGGGYTF. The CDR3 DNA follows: TGCAGCGTTGATCAGCGTACCGGGGGCGGCTACACCTTC.

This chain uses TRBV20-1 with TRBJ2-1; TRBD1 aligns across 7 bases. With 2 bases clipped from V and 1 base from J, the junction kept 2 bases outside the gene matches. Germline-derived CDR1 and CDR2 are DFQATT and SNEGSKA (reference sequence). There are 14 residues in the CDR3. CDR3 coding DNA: TGCAGTGCTAGACAGGGGGAATCCTACAATGAGCAGTTCTTC. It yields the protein CSARQGESYNEQFF.

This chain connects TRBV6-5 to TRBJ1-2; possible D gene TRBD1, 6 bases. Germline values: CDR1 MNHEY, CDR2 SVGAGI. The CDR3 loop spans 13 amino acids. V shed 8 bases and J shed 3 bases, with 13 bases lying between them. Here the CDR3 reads CASAAQGHYGYTF. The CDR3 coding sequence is TGTGCCAGCGCCGCACAGGGACACTATGGCTACACCTTC.

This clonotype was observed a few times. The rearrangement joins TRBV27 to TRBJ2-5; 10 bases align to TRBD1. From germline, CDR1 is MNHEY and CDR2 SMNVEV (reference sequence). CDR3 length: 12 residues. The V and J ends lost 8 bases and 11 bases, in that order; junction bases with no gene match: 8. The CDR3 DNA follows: TGTGCCAGCCGCGACAGGGGGCAAGAGCAGTACTTC. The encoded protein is CASRDRGQEQYF.

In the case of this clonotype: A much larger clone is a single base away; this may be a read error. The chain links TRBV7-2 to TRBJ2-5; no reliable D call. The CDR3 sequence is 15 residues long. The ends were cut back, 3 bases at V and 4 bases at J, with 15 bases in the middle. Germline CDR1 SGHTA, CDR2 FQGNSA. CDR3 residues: CASSFGSMGTETQYF. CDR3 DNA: TGTGCCAGCAGCTTTGGCTCGATGGGCACAGAGACCCAGTACTTC.